This T cell receptor beta chain is from a study of cytomegalovirus exposure and HLA in healthy donors. Study-level information: Around 76% of roughly 400 genotyped donors fell in the Caucasian-associated ancestry cluster. Notes on the study in general: Highest at DRB1 and lowest at HLA-C, TCR association rates differed among HLA loci in a later analysis. The presence/absence work took it that sequencing depth was about the same across donors.

With respect to this clone: Antigen: not known.

The PCR ran on 60 Vbeta and 13 Jbeta primers. Assay: immunoSEQ multiplex PCR; the TCRdb copy retains only in-frame clones and omits some. This sample yields 150,000 to 180,000 clones, of which roughly 74% are seen a single time; approximately 2.8% belongs to the top ten. Germline V gene sequence: CDR1 MRHNA, CDR2 SNTAGT. J lost 7 bases, V lost 3 bases, and 8 bases had no gene match. The CDR3 contains 16 residues. V is TRBV6-4 and J is TRBJ1-6, with 8 bases that match TRBD1. Specimen: PBMCs. The clonotype was recovered from a man younger than 35 in good health and CMV-seronegative. The CDR3 sequence: CASSERDNRGNSPLHF. In DNA form, the CDR3 reads TGTGCCAGCAGTGAGAGGGACAACAGGGGGAATTCACCCCTCCACTTT.